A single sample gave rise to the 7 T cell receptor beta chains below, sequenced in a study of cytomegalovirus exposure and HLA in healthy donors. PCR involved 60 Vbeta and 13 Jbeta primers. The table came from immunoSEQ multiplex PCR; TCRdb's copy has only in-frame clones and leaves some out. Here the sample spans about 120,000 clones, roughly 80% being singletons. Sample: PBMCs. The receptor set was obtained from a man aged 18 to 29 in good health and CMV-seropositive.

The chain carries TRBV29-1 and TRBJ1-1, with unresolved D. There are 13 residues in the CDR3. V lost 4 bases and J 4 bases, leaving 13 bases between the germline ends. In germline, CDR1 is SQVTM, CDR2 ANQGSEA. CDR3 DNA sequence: TGCAGCGTTGTTTCGGGTGCGCGCACTGAAGCTTTCTTT. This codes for CSVVSGARTEAFF.

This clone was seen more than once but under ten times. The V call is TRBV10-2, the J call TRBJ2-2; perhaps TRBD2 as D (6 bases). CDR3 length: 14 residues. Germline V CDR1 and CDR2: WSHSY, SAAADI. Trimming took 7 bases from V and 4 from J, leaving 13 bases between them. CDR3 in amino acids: CASIGGWGTGELFF. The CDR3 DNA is TGCGCCAGCATCGGGGGATGGGGCACCGGGGAGCTGTTTTTT.

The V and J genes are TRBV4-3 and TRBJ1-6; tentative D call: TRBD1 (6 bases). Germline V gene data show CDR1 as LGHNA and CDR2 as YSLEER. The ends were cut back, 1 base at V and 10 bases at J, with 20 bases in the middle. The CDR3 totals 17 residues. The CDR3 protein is CASSQGVLGTLNSPLHF. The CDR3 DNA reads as TGCGCCAGCAGCCAAGGGGTGTTGGGGACACTCAACTCACCCCTCCACTTT.

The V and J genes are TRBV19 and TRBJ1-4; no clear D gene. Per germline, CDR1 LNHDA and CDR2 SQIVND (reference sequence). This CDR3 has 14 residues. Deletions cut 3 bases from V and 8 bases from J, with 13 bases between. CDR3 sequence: CASSIVALEEKLFF. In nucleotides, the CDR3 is TGTGCCAGTAGTATTGTAGCGTTAGAGGAAAAACTGTTTTTT.

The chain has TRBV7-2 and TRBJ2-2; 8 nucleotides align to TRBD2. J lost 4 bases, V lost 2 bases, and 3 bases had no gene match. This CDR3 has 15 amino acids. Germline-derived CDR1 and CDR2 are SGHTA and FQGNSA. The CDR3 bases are TGTGCCAGCAGCTTAAGTCGGGGGGGCACCGGGGAGCTGTTTTTT. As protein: CASSLSRGGTGELFF.

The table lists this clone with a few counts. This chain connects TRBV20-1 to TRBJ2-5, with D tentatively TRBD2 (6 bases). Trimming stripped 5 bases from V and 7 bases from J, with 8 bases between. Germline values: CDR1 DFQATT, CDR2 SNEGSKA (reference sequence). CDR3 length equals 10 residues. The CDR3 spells CSAVGGTQYF. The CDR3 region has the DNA TGCAGTGCTGTGGGGGGGACCCAGTACTTC.

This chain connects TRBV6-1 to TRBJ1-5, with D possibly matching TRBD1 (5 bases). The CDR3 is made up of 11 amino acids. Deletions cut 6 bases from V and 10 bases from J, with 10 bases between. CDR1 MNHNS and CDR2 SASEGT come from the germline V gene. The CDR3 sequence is CASRTQGPQHF. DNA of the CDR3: TGTGCCAGCAGGACTCAGGGACCCCAGCATTTT.